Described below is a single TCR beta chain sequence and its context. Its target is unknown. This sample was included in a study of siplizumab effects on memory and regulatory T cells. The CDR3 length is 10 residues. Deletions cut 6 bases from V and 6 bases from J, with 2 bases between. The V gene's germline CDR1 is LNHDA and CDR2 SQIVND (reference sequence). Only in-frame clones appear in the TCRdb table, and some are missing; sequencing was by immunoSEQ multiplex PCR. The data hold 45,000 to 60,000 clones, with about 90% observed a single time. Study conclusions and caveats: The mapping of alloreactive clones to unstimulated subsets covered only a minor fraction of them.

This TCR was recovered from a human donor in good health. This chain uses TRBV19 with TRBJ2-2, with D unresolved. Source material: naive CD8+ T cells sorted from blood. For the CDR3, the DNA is TGTGCCAGTAGAGCCGGGGAGCTGTTTTTT. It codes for CASRAGELFF.